This TCR beta chain originates from a study of CD8 T cells in ankylosing spondylitis. V lost 6 bases and J lost 6; bases outside the gene matches: 9. The CDR3 spans 15 residues. Looked up from germline, CDR1 is MNHNS and CDR2 is SASEGT. MiXCR was run by TCRdb on the 5' RACE reads, yielding one entry per CDR3 protein. The sample has over 700,000 distinct CDR3 sequences; under 20% are singletons. Notes on this clonotype: Its matching antigen is unknown.

Study-level points and caveats: A motif of seven or eight highly homologous TCR beta variants was seen as apparently characteristic of ankylosing spondylitis blood.

The receptor was derived from a male donor with ankylosing spondylitis. V is TRBV6-1 and J is TRBJ2-1, with TRBD2 matching over 9 bases. Sequenced material: blood, either unsorted or a sorted T cell fraction (not recorded which). In DNA, the CDR3 is TGTGCCAGCAGAACACTAGCGGGCTTATCCAATGAGCAGTTCTTC. Translated, it gives CASRTLAGLSNEQFF.